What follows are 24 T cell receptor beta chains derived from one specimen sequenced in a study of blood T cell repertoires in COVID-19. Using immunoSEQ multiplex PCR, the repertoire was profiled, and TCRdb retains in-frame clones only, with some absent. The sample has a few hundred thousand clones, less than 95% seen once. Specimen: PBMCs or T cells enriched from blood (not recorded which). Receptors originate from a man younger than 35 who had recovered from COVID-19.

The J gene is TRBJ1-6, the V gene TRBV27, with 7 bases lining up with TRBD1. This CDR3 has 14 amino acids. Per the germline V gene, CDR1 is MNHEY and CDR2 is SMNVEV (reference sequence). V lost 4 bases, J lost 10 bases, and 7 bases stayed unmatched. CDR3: CASSYKTGESPLHF. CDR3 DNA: TGTGCCAGCAGTTATAAAACAGGGGAATCACCCCTCCACTTT.

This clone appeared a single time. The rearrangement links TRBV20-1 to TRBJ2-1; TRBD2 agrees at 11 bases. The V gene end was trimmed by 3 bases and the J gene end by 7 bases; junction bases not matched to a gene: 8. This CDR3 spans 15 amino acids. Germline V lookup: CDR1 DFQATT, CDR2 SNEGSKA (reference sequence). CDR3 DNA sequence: TGCAGTGCTAGTCGGGGCTCTAGCGGGGGGAATGAGCAGTTCTTC. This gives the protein CSASRGSSGGNEQFF.

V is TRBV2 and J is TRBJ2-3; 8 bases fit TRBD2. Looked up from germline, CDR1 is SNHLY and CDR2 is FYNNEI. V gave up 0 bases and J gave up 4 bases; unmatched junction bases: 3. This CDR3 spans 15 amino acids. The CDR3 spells CASSEALGLADTQYF. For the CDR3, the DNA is TGTGCCAGCAGTGAAGCGCTGGGACTAGCAGATACGCAGTATTTT. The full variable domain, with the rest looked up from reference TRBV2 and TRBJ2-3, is EPEVTQTPSHQVTQMGQEVILRCVPISNHLYFYWYRQILGQKVEFLVSFYNNEISEKSEIFDDQFSVERPDGSNFTLKIRSTKLEDSAMYFCASSEALGLADTQYFGPGTRLTVL.

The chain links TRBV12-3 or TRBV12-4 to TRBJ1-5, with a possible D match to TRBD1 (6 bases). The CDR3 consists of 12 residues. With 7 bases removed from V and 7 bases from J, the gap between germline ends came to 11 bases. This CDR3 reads CASNTGSQPQHF. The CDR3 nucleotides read TGTGCCAGCAATACAGGGTCCCAGCCCCAGCATTTT.

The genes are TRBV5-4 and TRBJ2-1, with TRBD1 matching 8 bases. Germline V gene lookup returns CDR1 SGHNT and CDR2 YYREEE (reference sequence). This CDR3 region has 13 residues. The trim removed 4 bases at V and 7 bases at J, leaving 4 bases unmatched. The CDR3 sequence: CASSKGQENEQFF. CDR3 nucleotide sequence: TGTGCCAGCAGCAAGGGACAGGAGAATGAGCAGTTCTTC.

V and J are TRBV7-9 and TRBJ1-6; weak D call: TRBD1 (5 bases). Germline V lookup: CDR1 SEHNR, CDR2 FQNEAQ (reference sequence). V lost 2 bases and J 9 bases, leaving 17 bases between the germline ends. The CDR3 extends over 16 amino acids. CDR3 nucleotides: TGTGCCAGCAGCTTACAAGGTCGAGGGGACTTTTCACCCCTCCACTTT. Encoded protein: CASSLQGRGDFSPLHF.

CDR3 in amino acids: CAWRAQISNQPQHF. CDR3 coding DNA: TGTGCCTGGAGGGCCCAAATAAGCAATCAGCCCCAGCATTTT. The rearrangement links TRBV30 to TRBJ1-5; D ambiguous. Germline assignment: CDR1 GTSNPN and CDR2 SVGIG (reference sequence). The germline V and J ends were trimmed by 3 bases and 1 base, with 10 bases remaining between them. The CDR3 is 14 residues long.

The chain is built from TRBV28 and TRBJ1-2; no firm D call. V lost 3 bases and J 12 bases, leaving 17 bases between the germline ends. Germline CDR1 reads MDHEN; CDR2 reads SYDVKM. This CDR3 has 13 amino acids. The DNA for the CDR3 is TGTGCCAGCAGTTTGTTGGAGGCATATGGGGACACCTTC. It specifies CASSLLEAYGDTF.

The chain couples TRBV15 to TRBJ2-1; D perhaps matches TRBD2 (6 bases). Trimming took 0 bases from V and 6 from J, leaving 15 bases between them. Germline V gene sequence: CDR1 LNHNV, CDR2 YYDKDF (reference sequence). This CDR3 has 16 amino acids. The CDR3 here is CATSRDSGRGSNEQFF. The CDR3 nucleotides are TGTGCCACCAGCAGAGATAGTGGGCGGGGAAGCAATGAGCAGTTCTTC.

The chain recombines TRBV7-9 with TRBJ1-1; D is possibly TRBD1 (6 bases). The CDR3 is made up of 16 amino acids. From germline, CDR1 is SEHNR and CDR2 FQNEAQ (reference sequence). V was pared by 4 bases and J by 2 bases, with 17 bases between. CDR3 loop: CASSWPRGRKNTEAFF. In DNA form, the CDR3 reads TGTGCCAGCAGCTGGCCCAGGGGCAGGAAAAACACTGAAGCTTTCTTT.

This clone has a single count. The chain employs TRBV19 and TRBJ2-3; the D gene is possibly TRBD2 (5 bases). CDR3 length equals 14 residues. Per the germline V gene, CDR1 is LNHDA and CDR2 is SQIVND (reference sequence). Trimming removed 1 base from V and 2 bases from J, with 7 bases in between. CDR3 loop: CASSIAEDTDTQYF. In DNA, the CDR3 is TGTGCCAGTAGTATAGCGGAGGACACAGATACGCAGTATTTT.

CDR3 region: CASSYLAGQGEQYF. DNA of the CDR3: TGTGCCAGCAGTTACCTAGCGGGCCAGGGCGAGCAGTACTTC. The chain links TRBV6-5 to TRBJ2-7; 8 nucleotides match TRBD2. V was clipped by 2 bases and J by 6 bases; unmatched bases: 6. This CDR3 comprises 14 residues. Per the germline V gene, CDR1 is MNHEY and CDR2 is SVGAGI.

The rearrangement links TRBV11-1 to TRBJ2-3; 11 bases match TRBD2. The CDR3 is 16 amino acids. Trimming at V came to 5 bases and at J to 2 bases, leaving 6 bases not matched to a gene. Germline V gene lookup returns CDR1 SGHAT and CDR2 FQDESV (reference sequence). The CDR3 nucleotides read TGTGCCAGCAGCCCTAGACTAGCGGGGTTCACAGATACGCAGTATTTT. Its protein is CASSPRLAGFTDTQYF.

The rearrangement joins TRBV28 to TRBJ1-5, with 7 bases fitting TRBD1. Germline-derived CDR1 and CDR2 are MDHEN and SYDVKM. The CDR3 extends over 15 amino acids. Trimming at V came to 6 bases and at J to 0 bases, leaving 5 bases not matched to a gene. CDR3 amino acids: CASSLTGDSNQPQHF. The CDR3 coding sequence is TGTGCCAGCAGCCTTACAGGGGATAGCAATCAGCCCCAGCATTTT.

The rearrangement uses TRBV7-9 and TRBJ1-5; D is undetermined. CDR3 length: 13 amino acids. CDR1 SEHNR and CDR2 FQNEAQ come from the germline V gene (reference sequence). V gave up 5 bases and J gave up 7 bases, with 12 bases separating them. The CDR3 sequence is CASSARRDQPQHF. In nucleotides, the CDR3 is TGTGCCAGCAGCGCCCGGAGAGACCAGCCCCAGCATTTT.

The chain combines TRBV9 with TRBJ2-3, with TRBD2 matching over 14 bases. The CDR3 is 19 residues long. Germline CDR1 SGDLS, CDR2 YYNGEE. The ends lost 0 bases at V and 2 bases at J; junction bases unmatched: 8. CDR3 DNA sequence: TGTGCCAGCAGCGTAGAGGGACTAGCGGGAGCAGCAACCACAGATACGCAGTATTTT. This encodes CASSVEGLAGAATTDTQYF.

CDR3 in amino acids: CASSYVHSSGNTIYF. The CDR3 DNA reads as TGTGCCAGCAGTTACGTTCACAGCTCTGGAAACACCATATATTTT. The chain has TRBV6-2 or TRBV6-3 and TRBJ1-3; D gene ambiguous. Trimming removed 2 bases at V and 0 bases at J, with 8 bases between. The V gene's germline CDR1 is MNHEY and CDR2 SVGEGT. CDR3 length equals 15 residues.

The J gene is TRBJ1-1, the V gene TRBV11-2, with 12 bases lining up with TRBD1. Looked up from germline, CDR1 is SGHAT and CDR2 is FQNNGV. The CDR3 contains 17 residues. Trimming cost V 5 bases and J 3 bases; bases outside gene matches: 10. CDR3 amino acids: CASSHRDRGRRDTEAFF. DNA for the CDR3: TGTGCCAGCAGCCACCGGGACAGGGGGCGCAGGGACACTGAAGCTTTCTTT. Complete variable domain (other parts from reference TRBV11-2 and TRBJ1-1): EAGVAQSPRYKIIEKRQSVAFWCNPISGHATLYWYQQILGQGPKLLIQFQNNGVVDDSQLPKDRFSAERLKGVDSTLKIQPAKLEDSAVYLCASSHRDRGRRDTEAFFGQGTRLTVV.

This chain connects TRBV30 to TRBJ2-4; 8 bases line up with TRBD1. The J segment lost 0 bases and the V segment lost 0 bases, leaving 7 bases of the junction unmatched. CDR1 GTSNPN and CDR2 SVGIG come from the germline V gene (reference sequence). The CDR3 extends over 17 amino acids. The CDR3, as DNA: TGTGCCTGGAGTGTAGGACAGGGCGATTTAGCCAAAAACATTCAGTACTTC. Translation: CAWSVGQGDLAKNIQYF.

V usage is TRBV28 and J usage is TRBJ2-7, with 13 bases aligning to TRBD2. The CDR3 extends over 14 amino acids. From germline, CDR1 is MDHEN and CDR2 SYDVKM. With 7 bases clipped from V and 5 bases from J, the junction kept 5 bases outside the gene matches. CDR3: CASNGLAGVNEQYF. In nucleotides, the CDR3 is TGTGCCAGCAACGGACTAGCGGGAGTTAACGAGCAGTACTTC.

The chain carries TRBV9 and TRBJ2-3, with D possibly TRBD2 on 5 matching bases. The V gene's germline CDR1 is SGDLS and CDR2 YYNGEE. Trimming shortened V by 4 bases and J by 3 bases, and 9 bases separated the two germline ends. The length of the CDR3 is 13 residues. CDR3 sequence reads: CASSLWETDTQYF. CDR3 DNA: TGTGCCAGCAGCCTCTGGGAGACAGATACGCAGTATTTT.

CDR3 protein: CASRATGTGNTIYF. CDR3 DNA sequence: TGTGCCAGCAGGGCAACAGGGACAGGAAACACCATATATTTT. The chain uses TRBV6-5 and TRBJ1-3, with D tentatively TRBD1 (6 bases). The CDR3 totals 14 residues. In germline, CDR1 is MNHEY, CDR2 SVGAGI. The V gene lost 6 bases and the J gene lost 4 bases, with 13 bases spanning the gap.

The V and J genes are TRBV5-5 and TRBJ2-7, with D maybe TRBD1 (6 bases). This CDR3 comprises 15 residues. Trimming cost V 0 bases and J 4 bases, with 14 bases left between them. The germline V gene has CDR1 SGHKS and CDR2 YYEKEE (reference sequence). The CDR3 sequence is CASSLELGTPYEQYF. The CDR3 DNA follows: TGTGCCAGCAGCTTGGAATTGGGGACACCTTACGAGCAGTACTTC.

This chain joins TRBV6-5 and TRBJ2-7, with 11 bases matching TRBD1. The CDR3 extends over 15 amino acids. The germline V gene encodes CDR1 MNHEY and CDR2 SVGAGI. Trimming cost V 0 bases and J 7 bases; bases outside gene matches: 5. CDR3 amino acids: CASSYSGQGAGEQYF. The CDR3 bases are TGTGCCAGCAGTTACTCTGGACAGGGGGCGGGAGAGCAGTACTTC.